A selection of T cell receptor beta chains follows, all from one sample in a study of CD8+CD57+ T cells in acquired aplastic anemia. TCRdb recomputed calls from the reads with MiXCR, one row per CDR3 protein. Altogether roughly 93,000 distinct CDR3 sequences are present, roughly two thirds being singletons, with the ten largest covering roughly two thirds. The sample consisted of sorted CD4+, CD8+, or CD8+CD57+ T cells (not recorded which) from PBMCs. These receptors were obtained from a human donor with aplastic anemia. CDR3s include the opening cysteine and the closing phenylalanine or tryptophan. D genes are given only for firm matches. Clone size is given for some rows only: seen once, a few or many times, or a class if the clone is expanded.

CDR3 protein: CASSIEPGITEAFF; CDR3 DNA: TGTGCCAGTAGTATAGAACCAGGGATCACTGAAGCTTTCTTT; clone size: NA; J gene: TRBJ1-1; V gene: TRBV19; D gene: NA
CDR3 protein: CASSIDRGIVNEQFF; CDR3 DNA: TGTGCCAGTAGTATCGACAGGGGGATCGTCAATGAGCAGTTCTTC; clone size: NA; J gene: TRBJ2-1; V gene: TRBV19; D gene: TRBD1
CDR3 protein: CASSFRGERYGYTF; CDR3 DNA: TGTGCCAGCAGCTTCCGGGGGGAGAGGTATGGCTACACCTTC; clone size: NA; J gene: TRBJ1-2; V gene: TRBV7-3; D gene: NA
CDR3 protein: CSARDGAGDYNEQFF; CDR3 DNA: TGCAGTGCTAGAGATGGAGCGGGAGACTACAATGAGCAGTTCTTC; clone size: NA; J gene: TRBJ2-1; V gene: TRBV20-1; D gene: TRBD2
CDR3 protein: CASGDRGQGLETQYF; CDR3 DNA: TGTGCCAGCGGGGACAGGGGGCAAGGGCTTGAGACCCAGTACTTC; clone size: NA; J gene: TRBJ2-5; V gene: TRBV12-3/TRBV12-4; D gene: TRBD1
CDR3 protein: CASRRGGDTDEQFF; CDR3 DNA: TGTGCCAGCAGACGCGGGGGGGACACGGATGAGCAGTTCTTC; clone size: NA; J gene: TRBJ2-1; V gene: TRBV2; D gene: TRBD2
CDR3 protein: CASSVGGDAYNEQFF; CDR3 DNA: TGTGCCAGCAGCGTAGGCGGGGATGCCTACAATGAGCAGTTCTTC; clone size: NA; J gene: TRBJ2-1; V gene: TRBV9; D gene: NA
CDR3 protein: CASSKDWSTDTQYF; CDR3 DNA: TGTGCCAGCAGCAAGGACTGGAGCACAGATACGCAGTATTTT; clone size: NA; J gene: TRBJ2-3; V gene: TRBV12-3/TRBV12-4; D gene: NA
CDR3 protein: CASSLFAGGTHNEQFF; CDR3 DNA: NA; clone size: NA; J gene: TRBJ1-1; V gene: TRBV11-2; D gene: NA
CDR3 protein: CASTVNGLGNSPLHF; CDR3 DNA: TGTGCCAGCACTGTAAACGGACTGGGTAATTCACCCCTCCACTTT; clone size: few; J gene: TRBJ1-6; V gene: TRBV2; D gene: NA
CDR3 protein: CSASRGSADTQYF; CDR3 DNA: TGCAGTGCTAGCCGGGGCAGCGCAGATACGCAGTATTTT; clone size: NA; J gene: TRBJ2-3; V gene: TRBV20-1; D gene: NA
CDR3 protein: CATSRDGNYEQYF; CDR3 DNA: TGTGCCACCAGCAGAGACGGGAACTACGAGCAGTACTTC; clone size: NA; J gene: TRBJ2-7; V gene: TRBV15; D gene: NA
CDR3 protein: CSARDPPVSGTRGLDTQYF; CDR3 DNA: TGCAGTGCTAGAGATCCCCCCGTTAGCGGGACGCGGGGACTTGATACGCAGTATTTT; clone size: few; J gene: TRBJ2-3; V gene: TRBV20-1; D gene: TRBD2
CDR3 protein: CASSLRPSEQYF; CDR3 DNA: TGTGCCAGCAGTCTGAGGCCCTCGGAGCAGTACTTC; clone size: NA; J gene: TRBJ2-7; V gene: TRBV7-2; D gene: NA
CDR3 protein: CASRKTGTPGDTQYF; CDR3 DNA: TGTGCCAGCAGGAAGACAGGGACTCCCGGTGATACGCAGTATTTT; clone size: NA; J gene: TRBJ2-3; V gene: TRBV2; D gene: NA
CDR3 protein: CSVVTGGDTQYF; CDR3 DNA: TGCAGCGTTGTGACAGGAGGAGATACGCAGTATTTT; clone size: once; J gene: TRBJ2-3; V gene: TRBV29-1; D gene: NA
CDR3 protein: CASRAGTSGSYEQYF; CDR3 DNA: TGCGCCAGCAGGGCCGGGACTAGTGGTTCCTACGAGCAGTACTTC; clone size: NA; J gene: TRBJ2-7; V gene: TRBV5-1; D gene: TRBD2
CDR3 protein: CSALGQGEETQYF; CDR3 DNA: TGCAGTGCCCTGGGACAGGGGGAGGAGACCCAGTACTTC; clone size: NA; J gene: TRBJ2-5; V gene: TRBV20-1; D gene: TRBD1
CDR3 protein: CASSPGQGVNEQFF; CDR3 DNA: TGTGCCAGCAGTCCGGGACAGGGTGTCAATGAGCAGTTCTTC; clone size: NA; J gene: TRBJ2-1; V gene: TRBV2; D gene: TRBD1
CDR3 protein: CATSPNDNEQFF; CDR3 DNA: TGTGCCACCAGTCCCAATGACAATGAGCAGTTCTTC; clone size: NA; J gene: TRBJ2-1; V gene: TRBV15; D gene: NA
CDR3 protein: CSVSPSPGPRGYTF; CDR3 DNA: TGCAGCGTTTCCCCATCACCGGGCCCCCGTGGCTACACCTTC; clone size: NA; J gene: TRBJ1-2; V gene: TRBV29-1; D gene: NA
CDR3 protein: CASTRLAGGADTQYF; CDR3 DNA: TGTGCCAGCACCCGACTAGCGGGGGGAGCAGATACGCAGTATTTT; clone size: NA; J gene: TRBJ2-3; V gene: TRBV2; D gene: TRBD2
CDR3 protein: CAIRARTENSPLHF; CDR3 DNA: TGTGCCATCAGGGCGAGGACAGAGAATTCACCCCTCCACTTT; clone size: once; J gene: TRBJ1-6; V gene: TRBV10-3; D gene: NA
CDR3 protein: CSAEGRGRETQYF; CDR3 DNA: TGCAGCGCCGAGGGTCGGGGCCGAGAGACCCAGTACTTC; clone size: NA; J gene: TRBJ2-5; V gene: TRBV29-1; D gene: NA
CDR3 protein: CASSLAVTYNEQFF; CDR3 DNA: TGTGCCAGTAGCTTAGCCGTTACCTACAATGAGCAGTTCTTC; clone size: NA; J gene: TRBJ2-1; V gene: TRBV11-1; D gene: NA
CDR3 protein: CSASVHRGAGELFF; CDR3 DNA: TGCAGTGCTAGCGTACACAGGGGGGCCGGGGAGCTGTTTTTT; clone size: NA; J gene: TRBJ2-2; V gene: TRBV20-1; D gene: TRBD1
CDR3 protein: CASSSTSGNGELFF; CDR3 DNA: TGTGCCAGCAGCTCCACCTCGGGTAACGGGGAGCTGTTTTTT; clone size: NA; J gene: TRBJ2-2; V gene: TRBV7-3; D gene: NA
CDR3 protein: CSVEVRDSGRNYGYTF; CDR3 DNA: TGCAGCGTTGAGGTTCGAGACAGTGGACGGAACTATGGCTACACCTTC; clone size: many; J gene: TRBJ1-2; V gene: TRBV29-1; D gene: NA
CDR3 protein: CATNRDPSGANVLTF; CDR3 DNA: TGTGCCACCAACAGAGATCCCTCTGGGGCCAACGTCCTGACTTTC; clone size: NA; J gene: TRBJ2-6; V gene: TRBV15; D gene: NA
CDR3 protein: CSVTTVGYEQYF; CDR3 DNA: TGCAGCGTCACGACAGTGGGATACGAGCAGTACTTC; clone size: NA; J gene: TRBJ2-7; V gene: TRBV29-1; D gene: NA
CDR3 protein: CASSESGGHTYNEQYF; CDR3 DNA: TGTGCCAGCAGTGAATCGGGGGGCCACACTTACAATGAGCAGTACTTC; clone size: NA; J gene: TRBJ2-7; V gene: TRBV25-1; D gene: NA
CDR3 protein: CATSRDFRGGNEQFF; CDR3 DNA: TGTGCCACCAGCAGAGATTTTCGGGGAGGGAATGAGCAGTTCTTC; clone size: NA; J gene: TRBJ2-1; V gene: TRBV15; D gene: TRBD2
CDR3 protein: CSASSYNEQFF; CDR3 DNA: TGCAGTGCTAGCAGCTACAATGAGCAGTTCTTC; clone size: few; J gene: TRBJ2-1; V gene: TRBV20-1; D gene: NA
CDR3 protein: CASTSGTKPDTQYF; CDR3 DNA: TGTGCCAGCACTAGCGGGACGAAACCAGATACGCAGTATTTT; clone size: NA; J gene: TRBJ2-3; V gene: TRBV6-1; D gene: TRBD2
CDR3 protein: CATSREGRGYNEQFF; CDR3 DNA: TGTGCCACCAGCAGAGAGGGCAGGGGGTACAATGAGCAGTTCTTC; clone size: NA; J gene: TRBJ2-1; V gene: TRBV15; D gene: TRBD1
CDR3 protein: CASSIREAYGYTF; CDR3 DNA: TGTGCCAGTAGTATTCGGGAAGCCTATGGCTACACCTTC; clone size: NA; J gene: TRBJ1-2; V gene: TRBV7-9; D gene: NA
CDR3 protein: CSASLYTEAFF; CDR3 DNA: TGCAGTGCTAGTCTGTACACTGAAGCTTTCTTT; clone size: NA; J gene: TRBJ1-1; V gene: TRBV20-1; D gene: NA
CDR3 protein: CASNGQPPQPQHF; CDR3 DNA: TGTGCCAGCAACGGACAGCCCCCACAGCCCCAGCATTTT; clone size: once; J gene: TRBJ1-5; V gene: TRBV2; D gene: NA
CDR3 protein: CASSWEGRTDTQYF; CDR3 DNA: TGCGCCAGCAGCTGGGAGGGCCGCACAGATACGCAGTATTTT; clone size: NA; J gene: TRBJ2-3; V gene: TRBV5-1; D gene: TRBD2
CDR3 protein: CASSPTGVNTEAFF; CDR3 DNA: TGTGCCAGCAGCCCAACAGGGGTGAACACTGAAGCTTTCTTT; clone size: NA; J gene: TRBJ1-1; V gene: TRBV7-9; D gene: TRBD1
CDR3 protein: CSALPRDIATDTQYF; CDR3 DNA: TGCAGTGCTCTCCCCCGGGACATCGCCACGGATACGCAGTATTTT; clone size: NA; J gene: TRBJ2-3; V gene: TRBV20-1; D gene: NA